Listed below are T cell receptor beta chains from one sample, sequenced in a study of shared clonotypes between healthy human individuals. Here immunoSEQ multiplex PCR was the method, and the copy in TCRdb shows in-frame clones only, minus some. Among 600,000 to 750,000 clones listed, about 90% were seen once. The sequencing sample was made of memory CD8+ T cells from PBMCs. The receptors were gathered from a man aged 18 to 30 in good health. Some clones in this sample may be carry-over from other donors' samples. Both conserved end residues are part of each CDR3. The D gene is left open where the match is weak. For some rows the clone size is stated as once, few or many, or as a class when expanded; others skip it.

V,size,J,D,CDR3,DNA
TRBV19,NA,TRBJ2-1,NA,CASKAYYNEQFF,TGTGCCAGTAAAGCGTATTACAATGAGCAGTTCTTC
TRBV12-5,NA,TRBJ2-1,TRBD2,CASGYRSGVGYEQFF,TGTGCTAGTGGGTACCGTAGCGGGGTTGGTTATGAGCAGTTCTTC
TRBV27,NA,TRBJ2-5,TRBD2,CASSRRGLAGAGGETQYF,TGTGCCAGCAGTCGGAGGGGACTAGCGGGAGCAGGTGGAGAGACCCAGTACTTC
TRBV28,NA,TRBJ1-1,NA,CASSTTFLTRNNTEAFF,TGTGCCAGCAGCACGACATTTCTAACGAGAAACAACACTGAAGCTTTCTTT
TRBV15,once,TRBJ2-5,TRBD2,CATSRDYSGVVAQETQYF,TGTGCCACCAGCAGAGACTATAGCGGGGTGGTCGCTCAAGAGACCCAGTACTTC
TRBV7-9,NA,TRBJ2-3,NA,CASRGSNMDTQYF,TGTGCCAGCAGAGGGAGTAACATGGATACGCAGTATTTT
TRBV21-1,NA,TRBJ1-2,NA,CASSKRGQTAFNYGYTF,TGTGCCAGCAGCAAAAGAGGACAGACTGCCTTTAACTATGGCTACACCTTC
TRBV7-2,NA,TRBJ2-7,TRBD1,CASSWDRGSSYEQYF,TGTGCCAGCAGCTGGGACAGGGGCAGCTCCTACGAGCAGTACTTC
TRBV7-9,once,TRBJ2-7,NA,CASSPPDTLMYF,TGTGCCAGCAGCCCACCCGACACGTTGATGTACTTC
TRBV6-5,NA,TRBJ2-2,NA,CASSYSDSNTGELFF,TGTGCCAGCAGTTACTCGGACAGCAACACCGGGGAGCTGTTTTTT
TRBV9,NA,TRBJ1-1,NA,CASSGGRGSAFF,TGTGCCAGCAGCGGTGGGAGGGGATCGGCTTTCTTT
TRBV5-1,NA,TRBJ2-3,NA,CASSSHEMTSPFGLDTQYF,TGCGCCAGCAGCAGCCACGAAATGACAAGCCCGTTTGGGCTCGATACGCAGTATTTT
TRBV6-4,NA,TRBJ2-7,NA,CASSESEGSIYEQYF,TGTGCCAGCAGTGAGAGCGAGGGGAGTATCTACGAGCAGTACTTC
TRBV4-1,NA,TRBJ1-5,NA,CASSSSDRHYSNQPQHF,TGCGCCAGCAGCTCAAGCGATCGACACTATAGCAATCAGCCCCAGCATTTT
TRBV27,NA,TRBJ2-1,NA,CASSLLASPNEQFF,TGTGCCAGCAGTTTATTAGCTAGCCCCAATGAGCAGTTCTTC
TRBV27,NA,TRBJ1-4,NA,CASTSWAANEKLFF,TGTGCCAGCACCTCCTGGGCGGCTAATGAAAAACTGTTTTTT
TRBV7-9,NA,TRBJ2-7,NA,CASSFRDLPYEQYF,TGTGCCAGCAGCTTCCGGGACTTGCCTTACGAGCAGTACTTC
TRBV19,NA,TRBJ1-3,TRBD1,CASSTSGTAVRNTIYF,TGTGCCAGTAGTACCTCCGGGACAGCAGTAAGAAACACCATATATTTT
TRBV7-2,NA,TRBJ2-7,TRBD2,CASSQGTSGSWREQYF,TGTGCCAGCAGCCAGGGCACTAGCGGGAGTTGGCGCGAGCAGTACTTC
TRBV27,NA,TRBJ2-7,TRBD1,CASSFNRGDYEQYF,TGTGCCAGCAGCTTCAACAGGGGTGACTACGAGCAGTACTTC
TRBV6-1,NA,TRBJ1-1,NA,CASSAFFLYTEAFF,TGTGCCAGCAGTGCCTTTTTTCTTTACACTGAAGCTTTCTTT
TRBV28,NA,TRBJ2-1,NA,CASSLLRDIGRDSEQFF,TGTGCCAGCAGTTTGCTTAGGGACATCGGTCGGGATTCAGAGCAGTTCTTC
TRBV25-1,NA,TRBJ2-5,TRBD2,CASSDRLAGLQETQYF,TGTGCCAGCAGTGACCGACTAGCGGGGCTCCAAGAGACCCAGTACTTC
TRBV9,NA,TRBJ2-1,TRBD2,CASSSSGRGYNEQFF,TGTGCCAGCAGCAGCAGCGGGAGGGGGTATAATGAGCAGTTCTTC
TRBV28,NA,TRBJ1-2,NA,CASRSMGEDSYYGYTF,TGTGCCAGCAGATCGATGGGGGAAGACTCATACTATGGCTACACCTTC
TRBV6-1,NA,TRBJ2-7,TRBD2,CASSVWAREGAYEQYF,TGTGCCAGCAGTGTATGGGCGCGGGAGGGAGCCTACGAGCAGTACTTC
TRBV4-1,NA,TRBJ1-5,NA,CASSLVDSRNQPQHF,TGCGCCAGCAGCCTCGTGGACAGCCGCAATCAGCCCCAGCATTTT
TRBV29-1,NA,TRBJ2-1,NA,CSVDRANYNEQFF,TGCAGCGTTGACAGGGCGAACTACAATGAGCAGTTCTTC
TRBV7-2,NA,TRBJ2-7,NA,CASSYGHTVYF,TGTGCCAGCAGCTACGGACACACCGTATACTTC
TRBV2,NA,TRBJ1-1,NA,CASSDLGGNTEAFF,TGTGCCAGCAGTGATCTGGGGGGGAACACTGAAGCTTTCTTT
TRBV4-3,once,TRBJ2-7,TRBD2,CASSFRLAGVSYEQYF,TGCGCCAGCAGCTTCCGACTAGCGGGAGTTTCATACGAGCAGTACTTC
TRBV11-2,NA,TRBJ2-7,TRBD1,CASSLDRGRVYEQYF,TGTGCCAGCAGCCTCGACAGGGGGCGCGTTTACGAGCAGTACTTC
TRBV11-2,NA,TRBJ1-3,TRBD1,CASRKPGQGAWPGNTIYF,TGTGCCAGCAGAAAACCGGGACAGGGGGCTTGGCCTGGAAACACCATATATTTT
TRBV5-4,NA,TRBJ1-1,NA,CASSTRGENTEAFF,TGTGCCAGCAGCACCAGAGGGGAGAACACTGAAGCTTTCTTT
TRBV10-2,NA,TRBJ2-7,TRBD1,CASSGDRGSPIQSF,TGCGCCAGCAGTGGGGACAGGGGGTCTCCGATTCAATCTTTC
TRBV4-1,NA,TRBJ2-1,TRBD2,CASSPKASGSYNEQFF,TGCGCCAGCAGCCCTAAGGCCAGCGGGAGTTACAATGAGCAGTTCTTC
TRBV15,NA,TRBJ2-1,NA,CATSREDPSVSSYNEQFF,TGTGCCACCAGCAGAGAGGACCCGAGTGTCAGCTCCTACAATGAGCAGTTCTTC
TRBV28,NA,TRBJ2-2,NA,CASGPWGALSPGELFF,TGTGCCAGCGGCCCTTGGGGGGCTCTGTCCCCCGGGGAGCTGTTTTTT
TRBV27,NA,TRBJ2-4,TRBD2,CASSENGDRGGKYF,TGTGCCAGCAGCGAAAACGGGGATCGGGGGGGAAAGTACTTC
TRBV28,NA,TRBJ2-2,NA,CASSLSIGELFF,TGTGCCAGCAGTTTAAGTATCGGGGAGCTGTTTTTT
TRBV4-2,NA,TRBJ1-4,TRBD1,CASSRRDRGLRTNEKLFF,TGTGCCAGCAGCCGCCGGGACAGGGGGCTTAGAACTAATGAAAAACTGTTTTTT
TRBV7-9,NA,TRBJ2-1,NA,CASTPPLTLVYNEQFF,TGTGCCAGCACCCCACCGTTGACCCTCGTTTACAATGAGCAGTTCTTC
TRBV5-7,NA,TRBJ2-1,TRBD2,CASNFRDYDYNEQFF,TGTGCCAGCAACTTCCGGGACTACGACTACAATGAGCAGTTCTTC
TRBV7-8,NA,TRBJ2-5,TRBD1,CASSDKPIGTVLETQYF,TGTGCCAGCAGCGATAAACCCATAGGGACAGTTCTAGAGACCCAGTACTTC
TRBV7-7,few,TRBJ2-7,NA,CASSNSPGSEQYF,TGTGCCAGCAGCAACTCCCCAGGGAGCGAGCAGTACTTC
TRBV28,NA,TRBJ2-7,NA,CASSSQDSYHEQYF,TGTGCCAGCAGTTCACAGGACTCCTACCACGAGCAGTACTTC
TRBV27,NA,TRBJ2-6,NA,CASRQGRGDLTF,TGTGCCAGCAGACAGGGCCGAGGTGACCTGACTTTC
TRBV7-2,NA,TRBJ2-7,NA,CASTLSEDSYEQYF,TGTGCCAGCACTCTATCCGAGGACTCCTACGAGCAGTACTTC
TRBV5-8,many,TRBJ2-7,TRBD1,CASSLVVGGTYEQYF,TGTGCCAGCAGCTTGGTTGTAGGGGGCACCTACGAGCAGTACTTC
TRBV28,NA,TRBJ2-1,NA,CASTLARYNEQFF,TGTGCCAGCACCCTGGCCCGGTACAATGAGCAGTTCTTC
TRBV10-3,once,TRBJ2-7,NA,CAISEWTTGYEQYF,TGTGCCATCAGTGAGTGGACGACGGGCTACGAGCAGTACTTC
TRBV27,NA,TRBJ2-1,NA,CASSSLDWGPNNEQFF,TGTGCCAGCAGCTCCCTCGACTGGGGTCCCAACAATGAGCAGTTCTTC
TRBV12-5,NA,TRBJ1-2,TRBD1,CASGPGTAYGYTF,TGTGCTAGTGGTCCGGGGACAGCCTATGGCTACACCTTC